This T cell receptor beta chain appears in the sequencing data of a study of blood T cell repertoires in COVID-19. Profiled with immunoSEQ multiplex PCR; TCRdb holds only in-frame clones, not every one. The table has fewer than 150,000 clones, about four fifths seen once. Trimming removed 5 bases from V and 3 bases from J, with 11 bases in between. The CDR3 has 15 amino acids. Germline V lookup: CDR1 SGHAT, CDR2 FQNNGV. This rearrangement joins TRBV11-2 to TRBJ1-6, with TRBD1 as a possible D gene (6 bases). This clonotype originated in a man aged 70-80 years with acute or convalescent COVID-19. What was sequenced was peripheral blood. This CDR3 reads CASSLGQNYNSPLHF. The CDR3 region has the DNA TGTGCCAGCAGCCTAGGACAGAACTATAATTCACCCCTCCACTTT.